The T cell receptor (beta chain) described here comes from a study of T cell responses to AZD1222 COVID-19 vaccine. Study-wide findings and caveats: Spike-specific TCRs gained breadth and depth after people received two AZD1222 doses. Baseline seropositivity occurred in only a handful of AZD1222 recipients.

The trim removed 4 bases at V and 8 bases at J, leaving 6 bases unmatched. Germline V gene lookup returns CDR1 SGHDT and CDR2 YYEEEE. The CDR3 is 13 amino acids. This clone was recorded once. Antigen specificity is unknown. The repertoire was sequenced with immunoSEQ multiplex PCR; TCRdb's copy has only in-frame clones and lacks some. This sample has around 150,000 clones, with roughly 90% found just once. Sample: peripheral blood, taken on day 0 of AZD1222 vaccination. The sequence derives from an adult in good health. The chain employs TRBV5-6 and TRBJ1-1; TRBD1 agrees at 9 bases. The CDR3 loop reads CASSRRDREEAFF. CDR3 nucleotide sequence: TGTGCCAGCAGCCGACGGGACAGGGAAGAAGCTTTCTTT.